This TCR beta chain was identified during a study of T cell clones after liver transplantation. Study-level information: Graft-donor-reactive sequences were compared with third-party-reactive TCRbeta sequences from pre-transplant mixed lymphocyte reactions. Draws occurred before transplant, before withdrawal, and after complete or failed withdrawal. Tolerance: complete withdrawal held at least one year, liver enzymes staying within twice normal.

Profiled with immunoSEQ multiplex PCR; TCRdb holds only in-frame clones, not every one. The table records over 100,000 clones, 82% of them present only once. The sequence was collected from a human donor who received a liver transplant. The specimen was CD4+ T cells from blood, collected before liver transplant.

The CDR3 region has the DNA TGTGCCAGCTCACCCTGGGACAGGGGGGGCACTGAAGCTTTCTTT. It encodes CASSPWDRGGTEAFF. V is TRBV18 and J is TRBJ1-1, with 11 bases fitting TRBD1. This CDR3 has 15 amino acids. V was clipped by 3 bases and J by 4 bases; unmatched bases: 4. CDR1 is KGHSH and CDR2 is LQKENI in the germline V gene.